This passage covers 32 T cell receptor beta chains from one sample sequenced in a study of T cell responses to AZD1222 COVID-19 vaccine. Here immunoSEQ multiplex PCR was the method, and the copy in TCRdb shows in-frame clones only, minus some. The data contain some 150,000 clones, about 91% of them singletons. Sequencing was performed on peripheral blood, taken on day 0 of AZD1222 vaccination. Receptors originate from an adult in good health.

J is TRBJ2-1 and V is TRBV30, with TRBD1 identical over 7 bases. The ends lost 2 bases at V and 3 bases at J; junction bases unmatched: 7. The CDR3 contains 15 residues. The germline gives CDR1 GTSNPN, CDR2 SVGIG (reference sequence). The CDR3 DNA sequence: TGTGCCTGGAGTCCACAGGGGTCTCTCTACAATGAGCAGTTCTTC. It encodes CAWSPQGSLYNEQFF.

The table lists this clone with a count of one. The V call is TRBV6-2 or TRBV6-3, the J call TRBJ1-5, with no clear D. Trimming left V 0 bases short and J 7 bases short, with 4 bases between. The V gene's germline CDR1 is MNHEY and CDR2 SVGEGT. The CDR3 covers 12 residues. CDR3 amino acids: CASSYSTQPQHF. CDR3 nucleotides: TGTGCCAGCAGTTACTCGACCCAGCCCCAGCATTTT.

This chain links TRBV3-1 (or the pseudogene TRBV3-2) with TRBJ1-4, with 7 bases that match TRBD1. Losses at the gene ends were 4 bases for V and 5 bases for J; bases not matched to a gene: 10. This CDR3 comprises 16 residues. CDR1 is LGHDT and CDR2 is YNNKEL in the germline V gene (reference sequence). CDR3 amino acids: CASSPRDRDSNEKLFF. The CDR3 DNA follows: TGTGCCAGCAGCCCCAGAGATAGGGACAGCAATGAAAAACTGTTTTTT.

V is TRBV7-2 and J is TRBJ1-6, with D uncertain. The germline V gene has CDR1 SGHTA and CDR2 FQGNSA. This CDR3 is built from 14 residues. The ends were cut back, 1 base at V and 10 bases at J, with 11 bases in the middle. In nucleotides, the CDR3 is TGTGCCAGCAGCTTAGTCAGGTGGAGGTCACCCCTCCACTTT. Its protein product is CASSLVRWRSPLHF.

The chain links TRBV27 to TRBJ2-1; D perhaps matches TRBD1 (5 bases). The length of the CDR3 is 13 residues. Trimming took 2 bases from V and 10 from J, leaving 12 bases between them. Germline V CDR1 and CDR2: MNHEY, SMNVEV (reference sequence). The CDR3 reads CASSLVSRAEQFF. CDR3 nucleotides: TGTGCCAGCAGTTTAGTTAGCAGGGCCGAGCAGTTCTTC.

CDR3 in amino acids: CASSLGTGINYGYTF. Written as DNA, the CDR3 is TGTGCCAGCAGCTTAGGTACAGGGATTAACTATGGCTACACCTTC. This rearrangement joins TRBV7-8 to TRBJ1-2, with D perhaps TRBD1 (6 bases). CDR3 size: 15 residues. V lost 1 base and J lost 1, with 10 bases in between. Germline assignment: CDR1 SGHVS and CDR2 FQNEAQ.

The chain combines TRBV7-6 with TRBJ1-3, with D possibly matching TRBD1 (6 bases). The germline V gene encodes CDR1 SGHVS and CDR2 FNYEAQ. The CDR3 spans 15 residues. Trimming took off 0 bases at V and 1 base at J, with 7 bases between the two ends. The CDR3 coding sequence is TGTGCCAGCAGCTTAGCACAGGGTTCTGGAAACACCATATATTTT. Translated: CASSLAQGSGNTIYF.

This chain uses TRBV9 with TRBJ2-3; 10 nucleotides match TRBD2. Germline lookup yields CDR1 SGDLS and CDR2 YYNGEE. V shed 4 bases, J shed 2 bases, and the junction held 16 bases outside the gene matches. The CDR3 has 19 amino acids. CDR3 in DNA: TGTGCCAGCAGCTTAGACCCTTTTACTAGCGGGGAATCCACAGATACGCAGTATTTT. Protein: CASSLDPFTSGESTDTQYF.

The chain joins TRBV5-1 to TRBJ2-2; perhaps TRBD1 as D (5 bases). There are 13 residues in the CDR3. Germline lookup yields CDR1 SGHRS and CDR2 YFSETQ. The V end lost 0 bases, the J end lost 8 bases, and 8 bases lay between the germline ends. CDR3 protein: CASSLGGAGELFF. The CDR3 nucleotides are TGCGCCAGCAGCTTGGGGGGCGCGGGGGAGCTGTTTTTT.

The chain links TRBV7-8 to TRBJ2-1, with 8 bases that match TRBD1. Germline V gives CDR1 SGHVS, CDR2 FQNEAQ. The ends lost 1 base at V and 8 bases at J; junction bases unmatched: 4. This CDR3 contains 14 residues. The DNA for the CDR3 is TGTGCCAGCAGCTTAGGGACAGGGCCCGATGAGCAGTTCTTC. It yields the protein CASSLGTGPDEQFF.

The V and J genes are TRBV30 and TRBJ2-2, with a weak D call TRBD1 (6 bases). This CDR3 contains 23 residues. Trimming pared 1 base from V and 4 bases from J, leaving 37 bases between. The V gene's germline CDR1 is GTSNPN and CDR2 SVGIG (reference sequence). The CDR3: CAWSGTRHQARGTVAKITGELFF. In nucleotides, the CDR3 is TGTGCCTGGAGTGGGACAAGGCATCAGGCAAGGGGGACCGTCGCCAAGATCACCGGGGAGCTGTTTTTT.

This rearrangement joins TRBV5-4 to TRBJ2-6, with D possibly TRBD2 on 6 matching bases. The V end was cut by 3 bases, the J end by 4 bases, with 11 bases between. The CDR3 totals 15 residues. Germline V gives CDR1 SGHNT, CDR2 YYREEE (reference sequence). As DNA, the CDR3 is TGTGCCAGCAGCTGGGACTCCCTCGGGGCCAACGTCCTGACTTTC. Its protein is CASSWDSLGANVLTF.

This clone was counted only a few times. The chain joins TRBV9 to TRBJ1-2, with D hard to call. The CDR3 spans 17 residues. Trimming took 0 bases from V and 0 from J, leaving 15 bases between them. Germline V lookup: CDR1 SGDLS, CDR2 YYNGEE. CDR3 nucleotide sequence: TGTGCCAGCAGCGTAGCTCCAGGCCGCGAGGCTAACTATGGCTACACCTTC. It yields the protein CASSVAPGREANYGYTF.

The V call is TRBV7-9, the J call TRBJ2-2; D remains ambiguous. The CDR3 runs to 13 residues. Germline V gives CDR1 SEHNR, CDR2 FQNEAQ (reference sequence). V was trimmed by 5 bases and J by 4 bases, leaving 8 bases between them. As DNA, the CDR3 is TGTGCCAGCAGCCCCGGCACCACCGGGGAGCTGTTTTTT. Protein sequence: CASSPGTTGELFF.

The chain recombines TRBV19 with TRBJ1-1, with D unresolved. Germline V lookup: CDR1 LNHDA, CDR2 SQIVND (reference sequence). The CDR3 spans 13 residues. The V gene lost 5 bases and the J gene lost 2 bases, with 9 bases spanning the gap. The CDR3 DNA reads TGTGCCAGTAGTCTAAGTAAAAACACTGAAGCTTTCTTT. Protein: CASSLSKNTEAFF.

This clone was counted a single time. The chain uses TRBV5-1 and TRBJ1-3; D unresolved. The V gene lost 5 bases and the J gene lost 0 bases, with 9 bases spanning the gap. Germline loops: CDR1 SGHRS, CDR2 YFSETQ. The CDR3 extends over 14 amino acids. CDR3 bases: TGCGCCAGCAGGTCGGCCGTCTCTGGAAACACCATATATTTT. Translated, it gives CASRSAVSGNTIYF. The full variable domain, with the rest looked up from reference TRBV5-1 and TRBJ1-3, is KAGVTQTPRYLIKTRGQQVTLSCSPISGHRSVSWYQQTPGQGLQFLFEYFSETQRNKGNFPGRFSGRQFSNSRSEMNVSTLELGDSALYLCASRSAVSGNTIYFGEGSWLTVV.

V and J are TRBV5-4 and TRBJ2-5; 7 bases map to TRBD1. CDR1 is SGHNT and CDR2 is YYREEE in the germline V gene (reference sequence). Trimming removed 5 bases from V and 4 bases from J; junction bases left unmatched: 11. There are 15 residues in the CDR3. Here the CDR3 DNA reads TGTGCCAGCAGTCGTACAGGGGAAGGTGGAGAGACCCAGTACTTC. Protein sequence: CASSRTGEGGETQYF. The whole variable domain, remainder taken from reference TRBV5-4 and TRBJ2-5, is ETGVTQSPTHLIKTRGQQVTLRCSSQSGHNTVSWYQQALGQGPQFIFQYYREEENGRGNFPPRFSGLQFPNYSSELNVNALELDDSALYLCASSRTGEGGETQYFGPGTRLLVL.

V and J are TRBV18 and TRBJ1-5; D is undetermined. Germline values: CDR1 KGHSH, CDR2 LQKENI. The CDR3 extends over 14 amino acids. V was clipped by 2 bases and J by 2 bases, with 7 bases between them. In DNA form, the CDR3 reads TGTGCCAGCTCACCATCTAGCGGCAATCAGCCCCAGCATTTT. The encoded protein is CASSPSSGNQPQHF.

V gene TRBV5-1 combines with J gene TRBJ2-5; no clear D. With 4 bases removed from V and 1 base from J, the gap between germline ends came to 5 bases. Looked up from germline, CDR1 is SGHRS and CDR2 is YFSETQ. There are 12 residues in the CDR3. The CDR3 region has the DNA TGCGCCAGCAGCGACACCCAAGAGACCCAGTACTTC. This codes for CASSDTQETQYF.

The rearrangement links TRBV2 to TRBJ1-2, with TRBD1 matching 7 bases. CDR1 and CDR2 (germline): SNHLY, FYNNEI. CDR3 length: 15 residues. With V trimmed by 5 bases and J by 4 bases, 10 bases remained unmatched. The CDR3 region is CASSQDRQSFYGYTF. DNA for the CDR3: TGTGCCAGCAGTCAGGACAGGCAATCGTTCTATGGCTACACCTTC.

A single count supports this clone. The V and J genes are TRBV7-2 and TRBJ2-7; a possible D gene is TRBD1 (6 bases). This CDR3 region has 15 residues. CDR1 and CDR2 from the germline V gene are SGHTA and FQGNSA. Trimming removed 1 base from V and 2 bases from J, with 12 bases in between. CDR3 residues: CASSLGAGATYEQYF. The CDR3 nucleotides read TGTGCCAGCAGCTTAGGGGCAGGGGCGACCTACGAGCAGTACTTC.

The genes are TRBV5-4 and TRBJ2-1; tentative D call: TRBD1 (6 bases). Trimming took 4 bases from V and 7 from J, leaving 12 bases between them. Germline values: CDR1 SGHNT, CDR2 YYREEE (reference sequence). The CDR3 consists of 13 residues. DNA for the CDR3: TGTGCCAGCAGCGGGGACATCTGGAATGAGCAGTTCTTC. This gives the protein CASSGDIWNEQFF.

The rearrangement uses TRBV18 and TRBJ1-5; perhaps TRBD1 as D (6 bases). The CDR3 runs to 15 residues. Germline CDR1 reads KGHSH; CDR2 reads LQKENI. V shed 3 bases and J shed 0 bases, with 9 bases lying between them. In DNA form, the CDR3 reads TGTGCCAGCTCACCCACAGGGAATAGCAATCAGCCCCAGCATTTT. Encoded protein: CASSPTGNSNQPQHF.

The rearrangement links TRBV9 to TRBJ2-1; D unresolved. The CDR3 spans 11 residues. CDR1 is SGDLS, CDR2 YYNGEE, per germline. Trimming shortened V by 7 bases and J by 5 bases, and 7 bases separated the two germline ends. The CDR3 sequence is CASGQNNEQFF. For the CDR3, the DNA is TGTGCCAGCGGGCAGAACAATGAGCAGTTCTTC. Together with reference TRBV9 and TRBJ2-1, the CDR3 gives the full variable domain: DSGVTQTPKHLITATGQRVTLRCSPRSGDLSVYWYQQSLDQGLQFLIQYYNGEERAKGNILERFSAQQFPDLHSELNLSSLELGDSALYFCASGQNNEQFFGPGTRLTVL.

This chain's CDR3 is CASSLDRARGNTIYF. CDR3 DNA: TGTGCCAGCAGCCTCGACAGGGCCCGAGGAAACACCATATATTTT. The chain combines TRBV3-1 (or the pseudogene TRBV3-2) with TRBJ1-3; TRBD1 matches at 7 bases. This CDR3 comprises 15 residues. Germline-derived CDR1 and CDR2 are LGHDT and YNNKEL (reference sequence). V lost 4 bases to trimming and J lost 4 bases; unmatched junction nucleotides: 7.

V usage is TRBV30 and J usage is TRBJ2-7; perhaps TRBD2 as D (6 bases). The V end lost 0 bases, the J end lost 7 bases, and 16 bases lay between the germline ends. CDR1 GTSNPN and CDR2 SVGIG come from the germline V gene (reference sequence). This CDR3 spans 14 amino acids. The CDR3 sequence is CAWSVLTGAGEQYF. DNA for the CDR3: TGTGCCTGGAGTGTACTCACCGGGGCGGGAGAGCAGTACTTC. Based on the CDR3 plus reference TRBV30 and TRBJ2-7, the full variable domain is SQTIHQWPATLVQPVGSPLSLECTVEGTSNPNLYWYRQAAGRGLQLLFYSVGIGQISSEVPQNLSASRPQDRQFILSSKKLLLSDSGFYLCAWSVLTGAGEQYFGPGTRLTVT.

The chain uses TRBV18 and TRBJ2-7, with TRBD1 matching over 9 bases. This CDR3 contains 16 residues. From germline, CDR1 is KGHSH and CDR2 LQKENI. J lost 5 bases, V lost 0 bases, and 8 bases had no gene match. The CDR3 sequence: CASSPPSLQGANEQYF. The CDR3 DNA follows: TGTGCCAGCTCACCACCGTCGTTACAGGGGGCGAACGAGCAGTACTTC. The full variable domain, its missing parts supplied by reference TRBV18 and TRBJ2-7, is NAGVMQNPRHLVRRRGQEARLRCSPMKGHSHVYWYRQLPEEGLKFMVYLQKENIIDESGMPKERFSAEFPKEGPSILRIQQVVRGDSAAYFCASSPPSLQGANEQYFGPGTRLTVT.

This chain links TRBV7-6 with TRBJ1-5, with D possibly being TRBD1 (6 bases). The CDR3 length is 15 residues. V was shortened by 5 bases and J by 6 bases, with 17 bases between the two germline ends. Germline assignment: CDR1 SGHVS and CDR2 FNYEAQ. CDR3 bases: TGTGCCAGCAGCCGGAGCGCGGGGGCAGCTCAGCCCCAGCATTTT. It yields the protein CASSRSAGAAQPQHF.

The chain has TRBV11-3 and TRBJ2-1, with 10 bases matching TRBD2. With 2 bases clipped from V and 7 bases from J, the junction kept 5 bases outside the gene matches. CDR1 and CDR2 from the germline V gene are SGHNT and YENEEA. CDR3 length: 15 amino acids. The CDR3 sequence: CASSLRGSGGNEQFF. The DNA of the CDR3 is TGTGCCAGCAGCTTAAGGGGTAGCGGGGGGAATGAGCAGTTCTTC.

Written as DNA, the CDR3 is TGTGCCAGCAGCTTGGGACTACAAGAGACCCAGTACTTC. Its translation: CASSLGLQETQYF. V and J are TRBV7-8 and TRBJ2-5; TRBD2 aligns across 7 bases. Per the germline V gene, CDR1 is SGHVS and CDR2 is FQNEAQ. The CDR3 consists of 13 residues. After removal of 3 bases from V and 2 bases from J, the junction contained 0 bases not matched to a gene.

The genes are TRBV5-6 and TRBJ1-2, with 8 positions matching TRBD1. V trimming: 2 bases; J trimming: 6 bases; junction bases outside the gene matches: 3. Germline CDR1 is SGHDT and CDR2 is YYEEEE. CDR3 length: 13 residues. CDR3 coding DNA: TGTGCCAGCAGCTTTGGACAGGGTGATGGCTACACCTTC. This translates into CASSFGQGDGYTF.

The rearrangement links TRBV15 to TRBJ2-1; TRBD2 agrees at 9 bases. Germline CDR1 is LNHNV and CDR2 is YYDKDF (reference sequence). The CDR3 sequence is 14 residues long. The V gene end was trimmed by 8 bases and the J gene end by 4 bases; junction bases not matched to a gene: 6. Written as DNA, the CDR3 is TGTGCCACCGGGCGGGGGGGCGTTTACAATGAGCAGTTCTTC. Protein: CATGRGGVYNEQFF.